There are many counts of the clone carrying this T cell receptor beta chain. Its target is unknown. TCRdb redid the calling of the PCR reads with MiXCR, one entry per CDR3 protein. The sample carries approximately 500,000 distinct CDR3 sequences, 20% to 25% recorded once. The data originate from a study of molecular identifiers for immune sequencing clone quantification. Study-level points and caveats: Jurkat TCR RNA spiked in from one cell could reportedly be detected among some 1 million naive cells.

CDR1 is SQVTM, CDR2 ANQGSEA, per germline. Trimming stripped 5 bases from V and 5 bases from J, with 12 bases between. This CDR3 comprises 12 residues. The sequenced sample consisted of naive CD8+ T cells from blood, with Jurkat cell RNA spiked in. Regarding subset: FACS-sorted CD8+CD4-CCR7+CD45RA+ naive T cells. V is TRBV29-1 and J is TRBJ1-1; no clear D gene. The sequence came from a human donor in good health. Some libraries in this study had Jurkat cell RNA spiked in. The CDR3 DNA is TGCAGCGTTAAGGTGGGCGGAACTGAAGCTTTCTTT. It yields the protein CSVKVGGTEAFF.